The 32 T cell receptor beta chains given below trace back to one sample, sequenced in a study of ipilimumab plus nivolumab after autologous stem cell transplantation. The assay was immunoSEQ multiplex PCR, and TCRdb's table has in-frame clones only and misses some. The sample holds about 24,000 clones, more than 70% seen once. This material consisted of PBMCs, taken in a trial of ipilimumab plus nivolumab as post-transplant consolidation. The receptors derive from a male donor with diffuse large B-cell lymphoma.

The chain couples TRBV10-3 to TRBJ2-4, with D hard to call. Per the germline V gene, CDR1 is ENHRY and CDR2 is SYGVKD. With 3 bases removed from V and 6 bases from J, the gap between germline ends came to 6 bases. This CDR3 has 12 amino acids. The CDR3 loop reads CAISEETNIQYF. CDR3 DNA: TGTGCCATCAGTGAAGAGACAAACATTCAGTACTTC.

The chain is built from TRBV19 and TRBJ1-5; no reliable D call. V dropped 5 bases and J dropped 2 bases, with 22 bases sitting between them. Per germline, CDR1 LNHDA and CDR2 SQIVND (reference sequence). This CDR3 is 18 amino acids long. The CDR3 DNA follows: TGTGCCAGTAGTGCGGGTTACACCGGGCCTGGGGGCAATCAGCCCCAGCATTTT. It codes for CASSAGYTGPGGNQPQHF.

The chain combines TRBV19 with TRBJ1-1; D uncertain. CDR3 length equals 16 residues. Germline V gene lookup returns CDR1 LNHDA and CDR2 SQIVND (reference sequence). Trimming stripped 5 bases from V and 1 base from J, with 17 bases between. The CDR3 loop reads CASSSPGSPSNTEAFF. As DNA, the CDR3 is TGTGCCAGTAGTTCCCCTGGTTCCCCATCGAACACTGAAGCTTTCTTT.

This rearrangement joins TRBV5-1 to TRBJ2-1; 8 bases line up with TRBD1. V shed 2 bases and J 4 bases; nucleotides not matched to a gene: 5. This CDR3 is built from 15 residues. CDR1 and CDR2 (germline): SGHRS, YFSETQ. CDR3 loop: CASSFDTGGYNEQFF. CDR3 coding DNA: TGCGCCAGCAGCTTCGACACAGGGGGTTACAATGAGCAGTTCTTC. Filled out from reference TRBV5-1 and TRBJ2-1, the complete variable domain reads KAGVTQTPRYLIKTRGQQVTLSCSPISGHRSVSWYQQTPGQGLQFLFEYFSETQRNKGNFPGRFSGRQFSNSRSEMNVSTLELGDSALYLCASSFDTGGYNEQFFGPGTRLTVL.

The CDR3 DNA is TGTGCCAGCAGCTTGGGTACGGGAGAAAAACTGTTTTTT. This gives the protein CASSLGTGEKLFF. The chain has TRBV5-6 and TRBJ1-4; no clear D gene. Germline V gene sequence: CDR1 SGHDT, CDR2 YYEEEE. With 0 bases removed from V and 8 bases from J, the gap between germline ends came to 8 bases. CDR3 length: 13 residues.

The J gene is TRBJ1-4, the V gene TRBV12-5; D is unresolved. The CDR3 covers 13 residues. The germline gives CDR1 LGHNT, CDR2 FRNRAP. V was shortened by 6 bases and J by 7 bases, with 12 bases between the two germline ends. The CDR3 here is CASGTSTGEKLFF. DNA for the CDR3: TGTGCTAGTGGCACAAGTACGGGTGAAAAACTGTTTTTT.

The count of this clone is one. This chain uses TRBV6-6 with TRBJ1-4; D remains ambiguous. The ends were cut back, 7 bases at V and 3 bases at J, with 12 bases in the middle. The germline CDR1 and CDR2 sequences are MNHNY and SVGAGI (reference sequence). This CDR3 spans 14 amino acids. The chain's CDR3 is CASNDGLANEKLFF. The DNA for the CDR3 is TGTGCCAGCAATGATGGGTTAGCTAATGAAAAACTGTTTTTT.

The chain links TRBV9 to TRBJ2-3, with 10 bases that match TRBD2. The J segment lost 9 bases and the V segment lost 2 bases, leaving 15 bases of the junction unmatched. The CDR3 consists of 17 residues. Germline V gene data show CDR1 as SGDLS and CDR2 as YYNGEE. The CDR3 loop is CASSVQGASGGAWTQYF. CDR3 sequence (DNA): TGTGCCAGCAGCGTCCAGGGCGCAAGCGGGGGGGCTTGGACGCAGTATTTT. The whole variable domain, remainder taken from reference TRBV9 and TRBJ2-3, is DSGVTQTPKHLITATGQRVTLRCSPRSGDLSVYWYQQSLDQGLQFLIQYYNGEERAKGNILERFSAQQFPDLHSELNLSSLELGDSALYFCASSVQGASGGAWTQYFGPGTRLTVL.

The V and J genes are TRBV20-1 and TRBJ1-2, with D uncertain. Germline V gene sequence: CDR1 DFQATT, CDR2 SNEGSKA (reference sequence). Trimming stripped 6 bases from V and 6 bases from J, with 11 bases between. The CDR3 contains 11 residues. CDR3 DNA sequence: TGCAGTGCACGGCTCCGGGATGGCTACACCTTC. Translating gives CSARLRDGYTF.

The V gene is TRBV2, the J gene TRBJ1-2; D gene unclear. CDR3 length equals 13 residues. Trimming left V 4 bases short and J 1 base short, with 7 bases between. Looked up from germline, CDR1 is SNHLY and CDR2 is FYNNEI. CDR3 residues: CASSADHNYGYTF. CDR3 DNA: TGTGCCAGCAGTGCAGACCATAACTATGGCTACACCTTC.

CDR3 nucleotide sequence: TGCGCCAGCAGCTTGGGGGTAGCGGGAGCCACAGATACGCAGTATTTT. Translating it yields CASSLGVAGATDTQYF. V is TRBV5-1 and J is TRBJ2-3; 9 nucleotides match TRBD2. CDR1 and CDR2 (germline): SGHRS, YFSETQ. CDR3 length: 16 residues. Trimming cost V 0 bases and J 2 bases; bases outside gene matches: 4.

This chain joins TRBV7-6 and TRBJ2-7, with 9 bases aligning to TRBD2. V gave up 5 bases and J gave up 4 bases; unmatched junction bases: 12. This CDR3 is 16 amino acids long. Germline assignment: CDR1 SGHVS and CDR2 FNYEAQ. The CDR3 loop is CASSLPGGRGGYEQYF. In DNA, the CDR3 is TGTGCCAGCAGCCTCCCAGGCGGGCGGGGGGGATACGAGCAGTACTTC.

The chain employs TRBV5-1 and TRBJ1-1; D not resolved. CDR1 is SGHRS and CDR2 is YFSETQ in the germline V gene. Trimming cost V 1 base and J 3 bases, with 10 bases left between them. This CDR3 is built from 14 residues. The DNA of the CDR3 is TGCGCCAGCAGCTTGATGTACGGGGACACTGAAGCTTTCTTT. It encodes CASSLMYGDTEAFF.

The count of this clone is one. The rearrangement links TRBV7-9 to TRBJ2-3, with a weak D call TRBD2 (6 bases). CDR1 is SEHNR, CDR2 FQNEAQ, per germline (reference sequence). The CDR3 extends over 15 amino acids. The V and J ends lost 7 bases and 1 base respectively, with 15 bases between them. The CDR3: CASTSSGGRTDTQYF. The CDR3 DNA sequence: TGTGCCAGCACCTCTAGTGGAGGGCGCACAGATACGCAGTATTTT.

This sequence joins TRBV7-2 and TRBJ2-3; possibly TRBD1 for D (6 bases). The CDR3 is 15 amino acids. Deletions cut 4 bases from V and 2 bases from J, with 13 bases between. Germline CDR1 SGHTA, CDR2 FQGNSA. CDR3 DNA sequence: TGTGCCAGCAGCTACGGGGACACACACACAGATACGCAGTATTTT. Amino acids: CASSYGDTHTDTQYF.

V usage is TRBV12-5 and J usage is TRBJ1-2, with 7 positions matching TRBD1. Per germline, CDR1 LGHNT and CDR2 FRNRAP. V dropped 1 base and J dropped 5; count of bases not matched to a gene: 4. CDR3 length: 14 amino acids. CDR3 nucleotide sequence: TGTGCTAGTGGTTTGGGGGACAGTGGTTATGGCTACACCTTC. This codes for CASGLGDSGYGYTF.

CDR3 bases: TGTGCCAGCAGCTTGGGGAAGGGACTAGCGGGGACAGATACGCAGTATTTT. The encoded protein is CASSLGKGLAGTDTQYF. This chain connects TRBV5-4 to TRBJ2-3; TRBD2 matches at 13 bases. CDR1 SGHNT and CDR2 YYREEE come from the germline V gene (reference sequence). V lost 0 bases, J lost 3 bases, and 4 bases stayed unmatched. The CDR3 has 17 residues.

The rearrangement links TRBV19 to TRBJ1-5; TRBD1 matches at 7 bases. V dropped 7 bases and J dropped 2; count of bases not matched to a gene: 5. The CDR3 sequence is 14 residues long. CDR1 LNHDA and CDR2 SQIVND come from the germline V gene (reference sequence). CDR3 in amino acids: CASTGGLGNQPQHF. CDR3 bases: TGTGCCAGTACAGGGGGGCTAGGCAATCAGCCCCAGCATTTT.

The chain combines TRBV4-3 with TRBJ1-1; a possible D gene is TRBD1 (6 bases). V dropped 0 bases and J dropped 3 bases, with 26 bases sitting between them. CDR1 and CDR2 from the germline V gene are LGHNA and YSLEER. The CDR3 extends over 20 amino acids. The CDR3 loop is CASSQEGGGGGPRGDTEAFF. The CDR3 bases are TGCGCCAGCAGCCAAGAAGGAGGGGGGGGTGGACCACGCGGGGACACTGAAGCTTTCTTT.

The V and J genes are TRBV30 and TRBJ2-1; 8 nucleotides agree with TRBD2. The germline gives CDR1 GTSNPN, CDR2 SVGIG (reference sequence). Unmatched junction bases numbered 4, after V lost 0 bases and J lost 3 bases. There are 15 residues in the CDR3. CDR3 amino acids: CAWSVGLAGYNEQFF. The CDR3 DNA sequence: TGTGCCTGGAGTGTCGGTCTAGCGGGCTACAATGAGCAGTTCTTC.

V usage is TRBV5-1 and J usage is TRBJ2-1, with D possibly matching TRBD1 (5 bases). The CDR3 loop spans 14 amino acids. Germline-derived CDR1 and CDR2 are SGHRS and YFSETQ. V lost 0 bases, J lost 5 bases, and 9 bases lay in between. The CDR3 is CASSLVQGNNEQFF. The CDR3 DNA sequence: TGCGCCAGCAGCTTGGTGCAGGGAAACAATGAGCAGTTCTTC. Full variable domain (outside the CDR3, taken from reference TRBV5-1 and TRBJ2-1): KAGVTQTPRYLIKTRGQQVTLSCSPISGHRSVSWYQQTPGQGLQFLFEYFSETQRNKGNFPGRFSGRQFSNSRSEMNVSTLELGDSALYLCASSLVQGNNEQFFGPGTRLTVL.

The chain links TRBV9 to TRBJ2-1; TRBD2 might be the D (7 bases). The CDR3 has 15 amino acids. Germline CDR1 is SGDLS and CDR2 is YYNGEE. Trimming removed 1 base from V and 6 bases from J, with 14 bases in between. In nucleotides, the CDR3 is TGTGCCAGCAGCGTATTGAGGGGGGAGGGCAATGAGCAGTTCTTC. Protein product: CASSVLRGEGNEQFF.

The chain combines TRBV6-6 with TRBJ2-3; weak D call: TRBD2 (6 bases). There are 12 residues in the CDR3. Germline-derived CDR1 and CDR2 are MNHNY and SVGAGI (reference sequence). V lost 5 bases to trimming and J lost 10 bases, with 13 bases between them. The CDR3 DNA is TGTGCCAGCAGTAACCCTAGCGTTGCGCAGTATTTT. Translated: CASSNPSVAQYF.

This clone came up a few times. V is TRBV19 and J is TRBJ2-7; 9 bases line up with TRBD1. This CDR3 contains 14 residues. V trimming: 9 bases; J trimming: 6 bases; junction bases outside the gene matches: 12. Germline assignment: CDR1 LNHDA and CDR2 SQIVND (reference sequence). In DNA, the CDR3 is TGTGCCAGCGGGACAGGGTTAGGGGACTTCGAGCAGTACTTC. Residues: CASGTGLGDFEQYF. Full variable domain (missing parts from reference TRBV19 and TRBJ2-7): DGGITQSPKYLFRKEGQNVTLSCEQNLNHDAMYWYRQDPGQGLRLIYYSQIVNDFQKGDIAEGYSVSREKKESFPLTVTSAQKNPTAFYLCASGTGLGDFEQYFGPGTRLTVT.

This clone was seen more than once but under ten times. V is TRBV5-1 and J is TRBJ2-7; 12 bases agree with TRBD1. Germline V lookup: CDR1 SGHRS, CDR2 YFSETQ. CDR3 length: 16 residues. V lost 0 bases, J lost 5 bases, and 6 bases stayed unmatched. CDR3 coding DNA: TGCGCCAGCAGCTTGGCACCCGGGACAGGGGGCGACGAGCAGTACTTC. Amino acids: CASSLAPGTGGDEQYF. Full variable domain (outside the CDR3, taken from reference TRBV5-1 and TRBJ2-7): KAGVTQTPRYLIKTRGQQVTLSCSPISGHRSVSWYQQTPGQGLQFLFEYFSETQRNKGNFPGRFSGRQFSNSRSEMNVSTLELGDSALYLCASSLAPGTGGDEQYFGPGTRLTVT.

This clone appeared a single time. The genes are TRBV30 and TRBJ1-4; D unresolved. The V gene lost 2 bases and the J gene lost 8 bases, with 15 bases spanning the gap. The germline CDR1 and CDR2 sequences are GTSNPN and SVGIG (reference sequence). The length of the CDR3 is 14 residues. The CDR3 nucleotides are TGTGCCTGGAGTCGAGCCCCTCAAGGGGAAAAACTGTTTTTT. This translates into CAWSRAPQGEKLFF.

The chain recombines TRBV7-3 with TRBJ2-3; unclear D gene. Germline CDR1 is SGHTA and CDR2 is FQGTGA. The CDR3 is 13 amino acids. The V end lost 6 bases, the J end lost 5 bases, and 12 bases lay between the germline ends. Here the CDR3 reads CASSPGPIDTQYF. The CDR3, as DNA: TGTGCCAGCAGTCCTGGCCCAATAGATACGCAGTATTTT.

The DNA of the CDR3 is TGTGCCACCAGCAGGGGGGTGGGTGGCGGGGCCAACGTCCTGACTTTC. It specifies CATSRGVGGGANVLTF. V and J are TRBV15 and TRBJ2-6; D is tentatively TRBD1 or TRBD2 (5 bases each). CDR1 is LNHNV, CDR2 YYDKDF, per germline (reference sequence). Trimming shortened V by 3 bases and J by 4 bases, and 13 bases separated the two germline ends. The CDR3 has 16 residues.

The CDR3, as DNA: TGTGCCAGCAGCTTAGATTCTCCGGGGATGGGCATTCAGTACTTC. Translating it yields CASSLDSPGMGIQYF. This chain joins TRBV11-2 and TRBJ2-4; perhaps TRBD2 as D (5 bases). V was cut by 0 bases and J by 9 bases, with 15 bases left in between. CDR1 and CDR2 (germline): SGHAT, FQNNGV. The CDR3 extends over 15 amino acids.

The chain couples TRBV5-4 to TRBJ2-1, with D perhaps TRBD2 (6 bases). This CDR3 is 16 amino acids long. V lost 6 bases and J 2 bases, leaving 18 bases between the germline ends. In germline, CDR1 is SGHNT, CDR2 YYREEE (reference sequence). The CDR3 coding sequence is TGTGCCAGCACTACCGGGAGCGGAGTCGCCTACAATGAGCAGTTCTTC. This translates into CASTTGSGVAYNEQFF.

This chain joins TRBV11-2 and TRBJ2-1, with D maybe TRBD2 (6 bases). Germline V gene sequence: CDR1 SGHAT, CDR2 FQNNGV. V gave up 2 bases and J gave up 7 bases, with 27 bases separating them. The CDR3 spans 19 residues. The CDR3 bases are TGTGCCAGCAGCTTAATTGTAAGGGGTAAGGGTGCGGGGAGAAATGAGCAGTTCTTC. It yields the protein CASSLIVRGKGAGRNEQFF.

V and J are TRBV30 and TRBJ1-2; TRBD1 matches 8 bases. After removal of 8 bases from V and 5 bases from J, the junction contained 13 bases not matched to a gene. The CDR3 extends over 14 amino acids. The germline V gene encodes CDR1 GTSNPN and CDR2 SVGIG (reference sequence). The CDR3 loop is CASHRGTLSYGYTF. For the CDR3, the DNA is TGTGCCAGCCACAGGGGGACCCTCTCATATGGCTACACCTTC.